The 11 T cell receptor beta chains below all came from one sample that was sequenced in a study of control samples from healthy donors and cancer patients (dated by TCRdb to the early 2020s). Libraries were built with the immunoSEQ multiplex PCR assay. TCRdb carries this immuneACCESS record with in-frame sequences only. Its versions omit some clonotypes, under half of them owing to an unresolved V gene in the studies checked, with the rest unexplained. Recorded for this sample are about 120,000 clones; approximately 90% of them occurred a single time. The ten biggest clones cover around 7.6% of the sample. Sequenced input: blood. The receptors stem from a woman under 30 in good health.

This chain connects TRBV11-2 to TRBJ2-3, with TRBD2 identical over 12 bases. The CDR3 loop spans 15 amino acids. Germline V gives CDR1 SGHAT, CDR2 FQNNGV. Trimming took 5 bases from V and 6 from J; bases not matched to a gene: 6. The CDR3 loop reads CASSAKLAGGDTQYF. The CDR3 nucleotides are TGTGCCAGCAGCGCCAAGCTAGCGGGGGGGGATACGCAGTATTTT. Combining the CDR3 with reference TRBV11-2 and TRBJ2-3 gives the whole variable domain EAGVAQSPRYKIIEKRQSVAFWCNPISGHATLYWYQQILGQGPKLLIQFQNNGVVDDSQLPKDRFSAERLKGVDSTLKIQPAKLEDSAVYLCASSAKLAGGDTQYFGPGTRLTVL.

J is TRBJ1-6 and V is TRBV5-6, with D hard to call. Trimming left V 2 bases short and J 8 bases short, with 8 bases between. This CDR3 is 13 amino acids long. Germline V gene lookup returns CDR1 SGHDT and CDR2 YYEEEE. CDR3 loop: CASSFVWDSPLHF. The CDR3 DNA reads as TGTGCCAGCAGCTTTGTCTGGGATTCACCCCTCCACTTT.

CDR3 coding DNA: TGTGCCAGCTCACCTTCAAGGGGGGGGCGTGGTGAAAAACTGTTTTTT. Translating gives CASSPSRGGRGEKLFF. J is TRBJ1-4 and V is TRBV18; TRBD1 is a possible D gene (6 bases). The CDR3 has 16 residues. Trimming took off 3 bases at V and 7 bases at J, with 18 bases between the two ends. Looked up from germline, CDR1 is KGHSH and CDR2 is LQKENI. The full variable domain, completed using reference TRBV18 and TRBJ1-4, is NAGVMQNPRHLVRRRGQEARLRCSPMKGHSHVYWYRQLPEEGLKFMVYLQKENIIDESGMPKERFSAEFPKEGPSILRIQQVVRGDSAAYFCASSPSRGGRGEKLFFGSGTQLSVL.

The J gene is TRBJ1-2, the V gene TRBV4-2; possible D gene TRBD1, 6 bases. V was cut by 3 bases and J by 0 bases, with 11 bases left in between. CDR3 length: 15 residues. Germline V gene sequence: CDR1 LGHNA, CDR2 YNFKEQ. As DNA, the CDR3 is TGTGCCAGCAGCCAGGGGACACCCGCTAACTATGGCTACACCTTC. Translated, it gives CASSQGTPANYGYTF.

DNA for the CDR3: TGTGCCAGCAGTCCCAGTGGGGAGACCCAGTACTTC. Its protein is CASSPSGETQYF. This chain links TRBV6-4 with TRBJ2-5, with D hard to call. Looked up from germline, CDR1 is MRHNA and CDR2 is SNTAGT. V was clipped by 5 bases and J by 5 bases, with 9 bases between them. This CDR3 has 12 residues.

The chain links TRBV9 to TRBJ1-2; D gene uncertain. The CDR3 length is 15 residues. Germline V gene sequence: CDR1 SGDLS, CDR2 YYNGEE. The germline V and J ends were trimmed by 1 base and 2 bases, with 12 bases remaining between them. CDR3 sequence: CASSVLTGPNYGYTF. Here the CDR3 DNA reads TGTGCCAGCAGCGTACTGACGGGCCCAAACTATGGCTACACCTTC.

The V call is TRBV4-2, the J call TRBJ1-2; a weak D match, TRBD1 (6 bases). The CDR3 has 16 amino acids. The germline V gene has CDR1 LGHNA and CDR2 YNFKEQ. Trimming removed 0 bases at V and 3 bases at J, with 14 bases between. CDR3 nucleotide sequence: TGTGCCAGCAGCCAAGATTTGACAGGAAGGGACTATGGCTACACCTTC. Translation gives CASSQDLTGRDYGYTF.

This chain joins TRBV3-1 (or the pseudogene TRBV3-2) and TRBJ2-3; 11 bases are shared with TRBD2. In germline, CDR1 is LGHDT, CDR2 YNNKEL (reference sequence). V was clipped by 4 bases and J by 6 bases; unmatched bases: 21. The CDR3 totals 20 residues. DNA for the CDR3: TGTGCCAGCAGCCGGAATCCGATTTTAGCGGGGGGGCCTGGCTCCGATACGCAGTATTTT. It is translated as CASSRNPILAGGPGSDTQYF.

V and J are TRBV5-1 and TRBJ2-7, with 12 bases identical to TRBD2. The CDR3 consists of 17 residues. Germline CDR1 reads SGHRS; CDR2 reads YFSETQ. Trimming at V came to 4 bases and at J to 6 bases, leaving 14 bases not matched to a gene. The CDR3 bases are TGCGCCAGCAGCCTCCTAGCGGGAGGGCCTAATTCGGGCGAGCAGTACTTC. Its protein is CASSLLAGGPNSGEQYF.

The rearrangement joins TRBV7-3 to TRBJ2-3, with 9 bases lining up with TRBD2. The CDR3 loop spans 18 amino acids. Trimming at V came to 0 bases and at J to 2 bases, leaving 9 bases not matched to a gene. Looked up from germline, CDR1 is SGHTA and CDR2 is FQGTGA. CDR3 sequence: CASSLTPGSGGPTDTQYF. The CDR3 region has the DNA TGTGCCAGCAGCTTAACCCCCGGAAGCGGGGGGCCCACAGATACGCAGTATTTT.

J is TRBJ2-3 and V is TRBV24-1; D is unclear. V lost 8 bases and J lost 0, with 8 bases in between. CDR3 length: 13 amino acids. Per the germline V gene, CDR1 is KGHDR and CDR2 is SFDVKD. The CDR3 nucleotides are TGTGCCACCAAGAGCCCTAGCACAGATACGCAGTATTTT. This encodes CATKSPSTDTQYF.